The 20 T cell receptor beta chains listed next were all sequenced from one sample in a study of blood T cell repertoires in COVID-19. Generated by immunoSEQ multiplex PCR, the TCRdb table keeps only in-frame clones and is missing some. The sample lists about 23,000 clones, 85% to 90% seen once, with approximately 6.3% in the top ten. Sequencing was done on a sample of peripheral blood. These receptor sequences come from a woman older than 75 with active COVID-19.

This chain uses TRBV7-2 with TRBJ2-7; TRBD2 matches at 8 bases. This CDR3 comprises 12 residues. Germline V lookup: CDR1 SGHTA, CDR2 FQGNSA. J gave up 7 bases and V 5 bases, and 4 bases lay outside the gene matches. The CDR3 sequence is CASSQGLAEQYF. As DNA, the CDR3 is TGTGCCAGCAGCCAAGGACTAGCTGAGCAGTACTTC.

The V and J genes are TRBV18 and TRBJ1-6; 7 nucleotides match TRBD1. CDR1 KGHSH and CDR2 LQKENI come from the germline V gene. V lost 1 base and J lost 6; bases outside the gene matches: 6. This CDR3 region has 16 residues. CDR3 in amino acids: CASSPLTGSSNSPLHF. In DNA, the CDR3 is TGTGCCAGCTCACCACTGACAGGGTCAAGTAATTCACCCCTCCACTTT.

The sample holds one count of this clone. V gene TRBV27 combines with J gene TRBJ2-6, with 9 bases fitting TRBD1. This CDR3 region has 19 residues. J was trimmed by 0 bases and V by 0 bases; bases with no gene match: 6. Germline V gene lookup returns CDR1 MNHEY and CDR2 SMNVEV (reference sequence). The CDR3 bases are TGTGCCAGCAGTTTATCGAGGGACAGGGTGAGCTCTGGGGCCAACGTCCTGACTTTC. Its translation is CASSLSRDRVSSGANVLTF.

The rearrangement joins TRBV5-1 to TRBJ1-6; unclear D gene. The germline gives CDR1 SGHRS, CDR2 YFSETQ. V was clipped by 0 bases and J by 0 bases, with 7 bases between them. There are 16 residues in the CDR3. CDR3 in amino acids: CASSLAESSYNSPLHF. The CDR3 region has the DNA TGCGCCAGCAGCTTGGCTGAGAGCTCCTATAATTCACCCCTCCACTTT.

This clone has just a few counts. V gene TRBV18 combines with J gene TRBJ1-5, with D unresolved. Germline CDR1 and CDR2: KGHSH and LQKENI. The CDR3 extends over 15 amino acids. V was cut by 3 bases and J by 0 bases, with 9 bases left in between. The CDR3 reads CASSPEGYSNQPQHF. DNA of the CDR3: TGTGCCAGCTCACCGGAGGGTTATAGCAATCAGCCCCAGCATTTT.

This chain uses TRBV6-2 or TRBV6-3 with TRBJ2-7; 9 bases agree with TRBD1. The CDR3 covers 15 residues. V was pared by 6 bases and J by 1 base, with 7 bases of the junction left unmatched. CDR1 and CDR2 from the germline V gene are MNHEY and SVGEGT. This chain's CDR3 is CASSPPGQGSYEQYF. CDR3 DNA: TGTGCCAGCAGCCCACCGGGACAGGGATCCTACGAGCAGTACTTC.

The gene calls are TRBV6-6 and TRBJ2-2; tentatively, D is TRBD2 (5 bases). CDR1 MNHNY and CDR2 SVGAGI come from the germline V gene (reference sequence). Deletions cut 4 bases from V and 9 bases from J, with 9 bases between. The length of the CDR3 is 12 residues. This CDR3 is CASSFAGWELFF. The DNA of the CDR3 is TGTGCCAGCAGTTTTGCGGGTTGGGAGCTGTTTTTT.

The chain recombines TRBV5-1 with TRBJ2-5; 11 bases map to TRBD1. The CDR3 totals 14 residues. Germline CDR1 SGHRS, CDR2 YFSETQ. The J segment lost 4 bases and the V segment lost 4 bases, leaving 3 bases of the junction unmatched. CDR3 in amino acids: CASSPGQGVETQYF. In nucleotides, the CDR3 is TGCGCCAGCAGCCCGGGACAGGGGGTAGAGACCCAGTACTTC.

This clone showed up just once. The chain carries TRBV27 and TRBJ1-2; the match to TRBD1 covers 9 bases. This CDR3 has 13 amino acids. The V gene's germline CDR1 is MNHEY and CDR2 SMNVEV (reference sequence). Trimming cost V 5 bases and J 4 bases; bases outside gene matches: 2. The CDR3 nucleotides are TGTGCCAGCAGTCGGGGACAGGGCTATGGCTACACCTTC. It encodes CASSRGQGYGYTF.

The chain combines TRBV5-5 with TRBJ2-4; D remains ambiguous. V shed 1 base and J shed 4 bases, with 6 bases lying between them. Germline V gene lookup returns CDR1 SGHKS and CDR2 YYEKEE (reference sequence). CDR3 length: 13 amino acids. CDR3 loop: CASSLIEKNIQYF. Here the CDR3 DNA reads TGTGCCAGCAGCTTGATCGAGAAAAACATTCAGTACTTC.

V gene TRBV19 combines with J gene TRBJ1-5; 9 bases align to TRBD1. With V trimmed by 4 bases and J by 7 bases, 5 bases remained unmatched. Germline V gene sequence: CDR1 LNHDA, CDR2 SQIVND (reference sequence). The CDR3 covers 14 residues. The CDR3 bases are TGTGCCAGTAGTACCTGGACAGGGGACCAGCCCCAGCATTTT. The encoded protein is CASSTWTGDQPQHF.

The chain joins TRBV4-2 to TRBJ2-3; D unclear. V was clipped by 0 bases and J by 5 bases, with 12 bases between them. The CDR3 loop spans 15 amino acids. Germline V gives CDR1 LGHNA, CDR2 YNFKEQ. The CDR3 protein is CASSQDTIPGDTQYF. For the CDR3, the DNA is TGTGCCAGCAGCCAAGATACCATTCCGGGAGATACGCAGTATTTT.

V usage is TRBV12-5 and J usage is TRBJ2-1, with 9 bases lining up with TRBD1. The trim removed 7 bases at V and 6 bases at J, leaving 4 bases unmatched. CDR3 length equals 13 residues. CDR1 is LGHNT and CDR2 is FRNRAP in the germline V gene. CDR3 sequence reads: CASALTGGNEQFF. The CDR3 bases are TGTGCTAGTGCCTTGACAGGGGGCAATGAGCAGTTCTTC.

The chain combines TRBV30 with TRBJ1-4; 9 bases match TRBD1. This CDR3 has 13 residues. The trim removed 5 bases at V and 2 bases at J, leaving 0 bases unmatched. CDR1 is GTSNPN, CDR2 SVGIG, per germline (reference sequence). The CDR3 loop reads CAWGQGTNEKLFF. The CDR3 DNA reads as TGTGCCTGGGGACAGGGGACTAATGAAAAACTGTTTTTT.

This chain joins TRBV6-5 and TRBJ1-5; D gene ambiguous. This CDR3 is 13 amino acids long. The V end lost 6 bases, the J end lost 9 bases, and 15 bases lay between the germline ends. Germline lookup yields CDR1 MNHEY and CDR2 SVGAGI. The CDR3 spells CASSPKGGGPQHF. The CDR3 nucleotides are TGTGCCAGCAGCCCGAAGGGAGGAGGGCCCCAGCATTTT.

The CDR3 protein is CASSLDRRVEQYF. The CDR3, as DNA: TGTGCCAGCAGCTTAGATCGCCGGGTTGAGCAGTACTTC. The genes are TRBV11-2 and TRBJ2-7, with D hard to call. The CDR3 runs to 13 residues. The V gene's germline CDR1 is SGHAT and CDR2 FQNNGV. V was clipped by 0 bases and J by 7 bases, with 10 bases between them.

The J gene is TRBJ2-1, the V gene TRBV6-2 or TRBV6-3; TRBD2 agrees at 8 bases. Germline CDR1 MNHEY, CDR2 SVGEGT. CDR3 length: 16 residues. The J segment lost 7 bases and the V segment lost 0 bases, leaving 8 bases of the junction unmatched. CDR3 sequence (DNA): TGTGCCAGCAGTTACTCGTCGGCGGGGGGTCTTAATGAGCAGTTCTTC. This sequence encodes CASSYSSAGGLNEQFF.

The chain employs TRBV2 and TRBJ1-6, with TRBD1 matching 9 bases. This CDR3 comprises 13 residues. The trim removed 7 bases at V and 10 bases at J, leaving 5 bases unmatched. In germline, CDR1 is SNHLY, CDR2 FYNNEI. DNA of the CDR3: TGTGCCAGCAAAGGGACAGGGTTATCACCCCTCCACTTT. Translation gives CASKGTGLSPLHF.

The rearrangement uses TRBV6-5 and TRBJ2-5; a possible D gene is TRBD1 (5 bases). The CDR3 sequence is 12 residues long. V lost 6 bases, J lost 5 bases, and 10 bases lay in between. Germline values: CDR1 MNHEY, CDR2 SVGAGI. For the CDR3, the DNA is TGTGCCAGCAGCAGGGTCGGGGAGACCCAGTACTTC. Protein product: CASSRVGETQYF.

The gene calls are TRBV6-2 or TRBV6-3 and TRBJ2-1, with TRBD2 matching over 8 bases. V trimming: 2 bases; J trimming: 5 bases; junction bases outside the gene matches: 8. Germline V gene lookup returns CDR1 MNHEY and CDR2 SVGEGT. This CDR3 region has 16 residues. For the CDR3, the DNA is TGTGCCAGCAGTTACCTCCTGGGTAGCGGGGACAATGAGCAGTTCTTC. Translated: CASSYLLGSGDNEQFF.